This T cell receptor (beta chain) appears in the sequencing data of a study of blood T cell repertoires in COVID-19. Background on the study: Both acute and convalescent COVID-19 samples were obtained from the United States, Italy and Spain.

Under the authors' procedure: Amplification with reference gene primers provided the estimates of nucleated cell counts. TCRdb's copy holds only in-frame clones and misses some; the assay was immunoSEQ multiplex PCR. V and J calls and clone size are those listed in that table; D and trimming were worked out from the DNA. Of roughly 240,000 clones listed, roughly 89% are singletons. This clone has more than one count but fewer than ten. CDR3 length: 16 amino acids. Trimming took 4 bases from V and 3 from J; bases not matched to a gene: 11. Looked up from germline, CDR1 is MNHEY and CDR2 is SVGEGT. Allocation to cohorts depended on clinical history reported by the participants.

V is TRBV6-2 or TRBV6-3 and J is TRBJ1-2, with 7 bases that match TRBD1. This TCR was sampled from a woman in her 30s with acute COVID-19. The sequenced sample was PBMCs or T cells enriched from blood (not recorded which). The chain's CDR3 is CASSSTPLRGDYGYTF. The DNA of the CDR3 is TGTGCCAGCAGTTCAACTCCCCTCAGGGGGGACTATGGCTACACCTTC.